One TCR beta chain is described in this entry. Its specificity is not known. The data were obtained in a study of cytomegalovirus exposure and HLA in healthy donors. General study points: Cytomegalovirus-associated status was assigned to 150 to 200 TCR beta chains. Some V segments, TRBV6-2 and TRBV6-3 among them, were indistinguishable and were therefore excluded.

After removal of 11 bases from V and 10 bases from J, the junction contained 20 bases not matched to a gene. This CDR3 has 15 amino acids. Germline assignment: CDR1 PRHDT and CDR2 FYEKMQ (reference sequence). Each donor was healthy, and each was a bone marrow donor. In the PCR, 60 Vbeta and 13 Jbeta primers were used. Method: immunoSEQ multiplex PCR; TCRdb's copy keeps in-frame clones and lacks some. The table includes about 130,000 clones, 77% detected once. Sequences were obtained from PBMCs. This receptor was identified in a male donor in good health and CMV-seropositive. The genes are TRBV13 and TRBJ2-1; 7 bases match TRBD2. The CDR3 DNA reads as TGTGCCCACGCTCGCTGGGAGGGCCTGCCGGGGGAGCAGTTCTTC. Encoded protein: CAHARWEGLPGEQFF.